This T cell receptor beta chain is from a study of vaccination and CD4 T cells after COVID-19 (dated by TCRdb to about 2022). In terms of the full investigation: Every convalescent patient had a positive nasal swab PCR test for SARS-CoV-2, with mild disease in 9 or 10 patients and severe disease in one. The spike-specific CD4+ TCR repertoire was compared before and after mRNA vaccination in approximately ten COVID-19 convalescent patients and a few infection-naive healthy vaccine recipients. Post-COVID blood samples were collected from convalescent patients a median of approximately 93 days after diagnosis, with a range of roughly 30 to 161 days. Participants received two doses of either the Pfizer-BioNTech BNT162b2 vaccine (n=8) or the Moderna mRNA-1273 vaccine (n=2). In the convalescent cohort there were six males and four females, among whom were two Hispanic individuals, seven Caucasians, two Asians and one multiracial person. The cultures were stimulated with overlapping spike peptide pools from SARS-CoV-2 and from the common cold coronaviruses HCoV-NL63, HCoV-OC43 and HCoV-229E. Post-vaccine blood samples were taken a median of around 77 days after the second vaccine dose, with a range of about 13 to 250 days. As controls, cultures received a CEFX viral epitope pool (the positive control), an HIV-1 Nef peptide pool (the negative control), or no peptide at all.

The treatment or condition tag for this specimen amounts to: approximately 10-day PBMC culture with coronavirus spike peptide pools or control peptides (ViraFEST assay). The study used the ViraFEST assay, which expanded antigen-specific T cells with peptide pools and then identified expanded clonotypes by TCR sequencing. The convalescent patients' positive SARS-CoV-2 PCR tests were from March to December 2020, which was before the Alpha, Beta and Delta variants emerged in the United States. Each well held 2.2 million or so PBMCs cultured with 9 to 10 ug/ml peptide pools in IMDM containing around 5% human AB serum and 8 to 10 IU/ml IL-2. Half of the culture medium was replaced with fresh IL-2-containing medium on days 3 and 7. After 10 to 11 days of culture, CD4+ T cells were isolated by negative selection using the EasySep CD4+ T cell isolation kit. Ficoll-Paque Plus gradient centrifugation was used to isolate PBMCs from whole blood, and the isolated PBMCs were then either used fresh or cryopreserved at -140C. Culture conditions were generally each tested in triplicate wells.

Ends trimmed: V by 4 bases, J by 6 bases; bases unmatched to a gene: 7. Taken from cysteine to phenylalanine, the CDR3 has 14 residues. Only the CDR3 region is kept as DNA, spanning 42 bases read in frame from base 1. The germline V gene encodes CDR1 KGHDR and CDR2 SFDVKD. The library was obtained by PCR. DNA from cultured CD4+ T cells underwent TCR sequencing with the Oncomine TCR Beta short-read assay at the Johns Hopkins FTIC core. The QIAamp micro DNA kit was used to extract genomic DNA from the cultured CD4+ T cells. Oncomine TCR Beta libraries from cultured CD4+ T cells were pooled with unique dual indexes and sequenced on an Illumina iSeq 100. Per the source publication's procedure: Non-productive sequences were removed, and CDR3s not starting with C, not ending with F or W, or shorter than 7 amino acids were discarded. The MANAFEST web application was used to identify antigen-specific clonotypes by comparing peptide-stimulated wells against reference wells and other culture wells. Positive clones required FDR below 0.05, an odds ratio above 5, and productive frequency above 0.1% in at least two of three replicate wells. Clonotypes that were significantly expanded in both SARS-CoV-2 spike wells and at least one common cold coronavirus spike condition were defined as cross-reactive. Similarity between CDR3 sequences was evaluated in R version 3.6.1 using Levenshtein distances (stringdist) and unrooted phylogenetic trees (ape). TCRdb reworked the public reads: Q25 trimming with fastp, MiXCR clone assembly, productive beta chains retained. Every distinct CDR3 protein forms one entry, paired with its most common genes and DNA. TCRdb, not the authors, supplied the V and J calls. Present in this sample are about 7,100 distinct CDR3 sequences, approximately 71% of which were seen just once. 22% of the sample is held by the ten biggest clonotypes.

A word on this clonotype: Its antigen remains unidentified. No much larger clone exists at a distance of one base, and base qualities are not known.

General conclusions and limits of the study: In convalescent patients, a median 86.3% of post-vaccine SARS-CoV-2-reactive clones were detected only after vaccination, and vaccine-specific priming was suggested by this finding. Relatively few convalescent patients were included in the study, and early timepoints after natural infection were not analyzed. Although the median number of SARS-CoV-2-reactive clonotypes went up from fewer than 25 after infection to 38 after vaccination, the increase was not significant. Nearly all vaccine-specific clones in convalescent patients (304 of 307) were mono-reactive for SARS-CoV-2 spike rather than cross-reactive with common cold coronaviruses.

Sequencing was performed on CD4+ T cells from blood, cultured in vitro. The chain was built from TRBV24-1 and TRBJ1-2; TRBD1 lines up with 7 middle nucleotides. This clonotype originated in a human donor who had recovered from COVID-19. The CDR3 protein sequence reads: CATSEPDRAHGYTF. The DNA sequence is TGTGCCACCAGTGAACCCGACAGGGCCCATGGCTACACCTTC.